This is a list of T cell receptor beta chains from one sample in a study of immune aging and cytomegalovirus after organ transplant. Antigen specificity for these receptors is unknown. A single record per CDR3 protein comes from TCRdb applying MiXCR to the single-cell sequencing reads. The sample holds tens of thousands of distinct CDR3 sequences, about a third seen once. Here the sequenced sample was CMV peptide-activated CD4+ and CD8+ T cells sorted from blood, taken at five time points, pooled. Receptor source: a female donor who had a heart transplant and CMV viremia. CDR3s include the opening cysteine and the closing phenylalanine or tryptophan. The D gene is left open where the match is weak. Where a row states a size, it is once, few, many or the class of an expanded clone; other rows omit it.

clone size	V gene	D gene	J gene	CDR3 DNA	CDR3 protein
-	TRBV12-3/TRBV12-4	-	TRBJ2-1	TGTGCCAGCAGTTTTCGTGTGGGAGTACGGTCCTACAATGAGCAGTTCTTC	CASSFRVGVRSYNEQFF
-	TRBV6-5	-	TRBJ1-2	TGTGCCAGCAGTTACGAAGCAGGACGTAACTATGGCTACACCTTC	CASSYEAGRNYGYTF
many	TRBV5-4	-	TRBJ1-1	TGTGCCAGCAGCCCCGACAGGACCCGTCACTGGGCTTTCTTT	CASSPDRTRHWAFF
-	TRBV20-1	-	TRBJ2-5	TGCAGTGCTAAACCCAGGGTTCTCTGGGAGACCCAGTACTTC	CSAKPRVLWETQYF
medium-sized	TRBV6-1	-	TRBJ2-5	TGTGCCAGCAGTGATGATGGGACTCCCATTACCCAGTACTTC	CASSDDGTPITQYF
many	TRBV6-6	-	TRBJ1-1	TGTGCCAGCAACGAGGGACACACTGAAGCTTTCTTT	CASNEGHTEAFF
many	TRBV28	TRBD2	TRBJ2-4	TGTGCCAGCAGTAGAAGCCCGGGACTCCTAAGCGGGGACATTCAGTACTTC	CASSRSPGLLSGDIQYF
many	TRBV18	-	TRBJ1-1	TGTGCCAGCTCTTCGAGGAAGGGGGGCACTGAAGCTTTCTTT	CASSSRKGGTEAFF
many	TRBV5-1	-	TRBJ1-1	TGCGCCAGCAGCAATGGGGGACTGGGCACTGAAGCTTTCTTT	CASSNGGLGTEAFF
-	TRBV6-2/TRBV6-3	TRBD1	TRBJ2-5	TGTGCCAGCAGTTACCCGGGACAGGGGTACCAAGAGACCCAGTACTTC	CASSYPGQGYQETQYF
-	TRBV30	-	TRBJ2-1	TGTGCCTGGAGTCGACTTTCCGCATACAATGAGCAGTTCTTC	CAWSRLSAYNEQFF
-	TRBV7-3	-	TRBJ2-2	TGTGCCAGCAGCCCGGGACCGCTCACCGGGGAGCTGTTTTTT	CASSPGPLTGELFF
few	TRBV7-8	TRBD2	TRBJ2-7	TGTGCCAGCCCTAAAGCGGGGGAGATTCTCTCCTACGAGCAGTACTTC	CASPKAGEILSYEQYF
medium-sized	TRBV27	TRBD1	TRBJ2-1	TGTGCCAGCAGTTTATACAGGGGGCCTGGCAATGAGCAGTTCTTC	CASSLYRGPGNEQFF
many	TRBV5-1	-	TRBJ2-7	TGCGCCAGCAGCTTAAGAGGACACGGATCCTACGAGCAGTACTTC	CASSLRGHGSYEQYF
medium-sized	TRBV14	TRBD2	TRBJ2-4	TGTGCCAGCAGTAGCGGGAGAGACATTCAGTACTTC	CASSSGRDIQYF
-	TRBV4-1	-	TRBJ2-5	TGCGCCAGCAGCCAGATTATGGGGCCAGCACAAGAGACCAAGTGCTTC	CASSQIMGPAQETKCF
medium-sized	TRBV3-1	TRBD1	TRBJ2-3	TGTGCCAGCAGTCAAGTACGGGACAGGGGGGATTGGACGCAGTATTTT	CASSQVRDRGDWTQYF
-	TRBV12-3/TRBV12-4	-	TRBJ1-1	TGTGCCAGCAGTTTACGGCAAGCTTTCTTT	CASSLRQAFF
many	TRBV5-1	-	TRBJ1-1	TGCGCCAGCAGCTCCCAGGGGAACACTGAAGCTTTCTTT	CASSSQGNTEAFF
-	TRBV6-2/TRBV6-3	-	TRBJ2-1	TGTGCCAGCAGTTCTCTCGAGTTCGCGCGGGCCCTCATCCATGAGCAGTTCTTC	CASSSLEFARALIHEQFF
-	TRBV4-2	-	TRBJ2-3	TGTGCCAGCAGCCTTCCGGGGCAGGGGAGTACAGGTACGCAGTATTTT	CASSLPGQGSTGTQYF
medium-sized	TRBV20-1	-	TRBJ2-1	TGCAGTGCTAGCGGGAGCTCCTACAATGAGCAGTTCTTC	CSASGSSYNEQFF
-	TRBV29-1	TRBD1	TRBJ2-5	TGCAGCGTTGAAGACCCAGGGGGCCAAGAGACCCAGTACTTC	CSVEDPGGQETQYF